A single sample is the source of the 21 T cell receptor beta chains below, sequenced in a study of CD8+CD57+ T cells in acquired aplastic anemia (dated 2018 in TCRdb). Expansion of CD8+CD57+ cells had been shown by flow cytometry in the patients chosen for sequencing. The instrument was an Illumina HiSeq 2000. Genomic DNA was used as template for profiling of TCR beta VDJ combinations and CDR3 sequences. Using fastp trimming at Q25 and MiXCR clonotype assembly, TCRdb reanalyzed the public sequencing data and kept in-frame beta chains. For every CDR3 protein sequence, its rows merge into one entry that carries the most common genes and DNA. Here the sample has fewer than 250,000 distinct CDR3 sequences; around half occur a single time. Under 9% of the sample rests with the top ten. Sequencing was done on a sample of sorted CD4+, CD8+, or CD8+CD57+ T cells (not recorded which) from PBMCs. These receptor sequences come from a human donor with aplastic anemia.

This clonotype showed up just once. The DNA for the CDR3 is TGTGCCACCAGCAGAGATTCCAACAGGGGGCAGAACTATGGCTACACCTTC. This encodes CATSRDSNRGQNYGYTF. The chain links TRBV15 to TRBJ1-2; 9 bases are shared with TRBD1. From germline, CDR1 is LNHNV and CDR2 YYDKDF (reference sequence). This CDR3 has 17 amino acids. V lost 0 bases to trimming and J lost 2 bases; unmatched junction nucleotides: 7.

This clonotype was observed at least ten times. The CDR3 sequence: CSARDRDRYEAFF. The CDR3 bases are TGCAGTGCTAGAGACAGGGACCGATATGAAGCTTTCTTT. The chain carries TRBV20-1 and TRBJ1-1, with a tentative D call TRBD1 (5 bases). Per germline, CDR1 DFQATT and CDR2 SNEGSKA (reference sequence). The germline V and J ends were trimmed by 0 bases and 7 bases, with 12 bases remaining between them. CDR3 length: 13 amino acids.

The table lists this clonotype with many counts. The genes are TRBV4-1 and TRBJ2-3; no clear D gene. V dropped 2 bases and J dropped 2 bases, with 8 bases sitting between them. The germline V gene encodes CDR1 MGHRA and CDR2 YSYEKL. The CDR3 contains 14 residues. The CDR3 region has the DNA TGCGCCAGCAGCCAAAGGAGAATCACAGATACGCAGTATTTT. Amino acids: CASSQRRITDTQYF.

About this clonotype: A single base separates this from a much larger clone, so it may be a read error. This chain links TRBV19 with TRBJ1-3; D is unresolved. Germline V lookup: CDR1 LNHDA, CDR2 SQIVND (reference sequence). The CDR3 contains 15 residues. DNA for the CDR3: TGTGCCAGTAGTATAACGTGGACCTCTGGAGACACCATATATTTT. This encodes CASSITWTSGDTIYF.

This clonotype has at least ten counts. CDR3 region: CSARDEGRSSYEQYF. CDR3 DNA sequence: TGCAGTGCTAGAGATGAGGGGCGAAGCTCCTACGAGCAGTACTTC. V is TRBV20-1 and J is TRBJ2-7; D may be TRBD1 or TRBD2 (5 bases each). Trimming removed 0 bases from V and 0 bases from J, with 12 bases in between. This CDR3 spans 15 amino acids. Looked up from germline, CDR1 is DFQATT and CDR2 is SNEGSKA (reference sequence).

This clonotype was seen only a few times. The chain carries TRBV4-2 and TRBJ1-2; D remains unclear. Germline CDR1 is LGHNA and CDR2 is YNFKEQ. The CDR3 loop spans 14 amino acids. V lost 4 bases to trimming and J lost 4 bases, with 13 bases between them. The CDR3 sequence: CASSRTSGSYGYTF. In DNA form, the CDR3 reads TGTGCCAGCAGCCGAACTAGCGGGTCCTATGGCTACACCTTC.

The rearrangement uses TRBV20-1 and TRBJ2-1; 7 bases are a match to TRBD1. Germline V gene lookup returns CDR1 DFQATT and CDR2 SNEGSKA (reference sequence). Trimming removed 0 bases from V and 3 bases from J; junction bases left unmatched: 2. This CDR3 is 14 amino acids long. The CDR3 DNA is TGCAGTGCTAGAGATCCAGGGGGCTACAATGAGCAGTTCTTC. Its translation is CSARDPGGYNEQFF.

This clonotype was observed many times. The CDR3 protein is CASSLNRGLINEQFF. The CDR3 bases are TGTGCCAGCAGCTTGAACAGGGGGCTTATAAATGAGCAGTTCTTC. V usage is TRBV7-2 and J usage is TRBJ2-1, with 9 positions matching TRBD1. Germline-derived CDR1 and CDR2 are SGHTA and FQGNSA. J gave up 7 bases and V 3 bases, and 7 bases lay outside the gene matches. The CDR3 sequence is 15 residues long.

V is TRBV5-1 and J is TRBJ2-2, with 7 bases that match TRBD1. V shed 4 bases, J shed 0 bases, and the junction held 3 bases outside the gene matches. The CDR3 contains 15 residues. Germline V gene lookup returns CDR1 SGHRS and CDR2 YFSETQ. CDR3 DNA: TGCGCCAGCAGCCCAGGGACAGCGAACACCGGGGAGCTGTTTTTT. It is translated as CASSPGTANTGELFF. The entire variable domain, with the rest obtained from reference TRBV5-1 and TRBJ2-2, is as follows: KAGVTQTPRYLIKTRGQQVTLSCSPISGHRSVSWYQQTPGQGLQFLFEYFSETQRNKGNFPGRFSGRQFSNSRSEMNVSTLELGDSALYLCASSPGTANTGELFFGEGSRLTVL.

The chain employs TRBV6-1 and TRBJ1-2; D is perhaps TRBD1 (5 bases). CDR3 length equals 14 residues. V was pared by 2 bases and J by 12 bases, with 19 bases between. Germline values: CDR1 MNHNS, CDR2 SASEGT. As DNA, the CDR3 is TGTGCCAGCAGTGAATATCTGGGGGTGGGTGGAAACACCTTC. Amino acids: CASSEYLGVGGNTF.

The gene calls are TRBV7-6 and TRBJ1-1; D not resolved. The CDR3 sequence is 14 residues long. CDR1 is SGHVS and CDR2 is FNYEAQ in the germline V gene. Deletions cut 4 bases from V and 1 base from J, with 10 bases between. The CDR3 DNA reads TGTGCCAGCAGCTCGGGTCCAAGGAACACTGAAGCTTTCTTT. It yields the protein CASSSGPRNTEAFF.

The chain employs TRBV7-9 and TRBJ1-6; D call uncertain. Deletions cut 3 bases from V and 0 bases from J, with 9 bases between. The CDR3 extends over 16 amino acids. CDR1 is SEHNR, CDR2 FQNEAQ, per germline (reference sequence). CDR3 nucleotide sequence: TGTGCCAGCAGCTTTAAACCGAGCTCCTATAATTCACCCCTCCACTTT. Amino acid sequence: CASSFKPSSYNSPLHF.

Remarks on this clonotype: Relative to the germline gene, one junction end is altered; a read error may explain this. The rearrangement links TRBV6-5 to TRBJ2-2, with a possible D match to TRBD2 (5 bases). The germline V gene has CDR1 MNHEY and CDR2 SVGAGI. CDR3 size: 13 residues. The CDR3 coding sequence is TGTGCCAGCAGTTACTCGAATCTCGGGGAGCCGTTTTTT. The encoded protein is CASSYSNLGEPFF.

The CDR3 loop reads CASSYRGQGSEKLFF. CDR3 nucleotide sequence: TGTGCCAGCAGCTATAGGGGACAGGGGAGTGAAAAACTGTTTTTT. This chain joins TRBV5-6 and TRBJ1-4; the match to TRBD1 covers 10 bases. The trim removed 3 bases at V and 7 bases at J, leaving 6 bases unmatched. The length of the CDR3 is 15 residues. Germline CDR1 is SGHDT and CDR2 is YYEEEE.

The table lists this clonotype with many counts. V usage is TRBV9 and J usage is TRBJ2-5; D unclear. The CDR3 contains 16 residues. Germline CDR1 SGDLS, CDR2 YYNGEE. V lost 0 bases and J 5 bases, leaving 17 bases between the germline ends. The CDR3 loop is CASSVGSMGLLETQYF. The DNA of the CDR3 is TGTGCCAGCAGCGTAGGTAGCATGGGGTTATTGGAGACCCAGTACTTC.

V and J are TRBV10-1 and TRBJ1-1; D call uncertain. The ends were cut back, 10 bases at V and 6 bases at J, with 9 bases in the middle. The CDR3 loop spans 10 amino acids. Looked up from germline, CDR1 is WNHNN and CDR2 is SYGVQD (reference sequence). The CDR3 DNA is TGCGCCACCACTGGACCTGAAGCTTTCTTT. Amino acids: CATTGPEAFF.

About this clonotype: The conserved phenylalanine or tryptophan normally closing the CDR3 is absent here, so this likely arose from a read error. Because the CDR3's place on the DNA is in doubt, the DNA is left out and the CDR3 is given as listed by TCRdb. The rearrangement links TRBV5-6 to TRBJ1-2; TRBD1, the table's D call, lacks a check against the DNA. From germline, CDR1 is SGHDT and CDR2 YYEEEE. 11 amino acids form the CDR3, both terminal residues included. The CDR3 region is CASTWGAAETL.

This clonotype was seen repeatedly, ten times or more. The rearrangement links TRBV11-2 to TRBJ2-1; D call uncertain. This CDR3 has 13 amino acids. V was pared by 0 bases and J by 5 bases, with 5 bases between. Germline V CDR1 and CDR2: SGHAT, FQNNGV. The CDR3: CASSLDPDNEQFF. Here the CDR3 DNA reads TGTGCCAGCAGCTTAGACCCAGACAATGAGCAGTTCTTC.

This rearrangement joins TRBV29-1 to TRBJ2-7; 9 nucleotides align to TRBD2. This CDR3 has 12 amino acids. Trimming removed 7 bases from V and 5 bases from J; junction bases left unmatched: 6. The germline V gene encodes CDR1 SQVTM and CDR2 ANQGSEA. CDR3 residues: CSAGGLAHEQYF. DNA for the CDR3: TGCAGCGCTGGGGGACTAGCCCACGAGCAGTACTTC.

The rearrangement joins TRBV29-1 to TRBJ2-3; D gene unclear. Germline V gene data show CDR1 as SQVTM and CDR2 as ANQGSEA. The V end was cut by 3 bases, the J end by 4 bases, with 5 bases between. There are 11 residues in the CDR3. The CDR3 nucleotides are TGCAGCGTTGAGATGCCAGATACGCAGTATTTT. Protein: CSVEMPDTQYF.

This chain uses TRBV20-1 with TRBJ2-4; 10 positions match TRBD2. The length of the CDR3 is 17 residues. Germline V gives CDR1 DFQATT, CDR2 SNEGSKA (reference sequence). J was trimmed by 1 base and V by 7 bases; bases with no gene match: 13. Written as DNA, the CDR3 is TGCAGTGTTAGGACAGCGGGAGGGTTCTCCGCCAAAAACATTCAGTACTTC. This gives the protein CSVRTAGGFSAKNIQYF.